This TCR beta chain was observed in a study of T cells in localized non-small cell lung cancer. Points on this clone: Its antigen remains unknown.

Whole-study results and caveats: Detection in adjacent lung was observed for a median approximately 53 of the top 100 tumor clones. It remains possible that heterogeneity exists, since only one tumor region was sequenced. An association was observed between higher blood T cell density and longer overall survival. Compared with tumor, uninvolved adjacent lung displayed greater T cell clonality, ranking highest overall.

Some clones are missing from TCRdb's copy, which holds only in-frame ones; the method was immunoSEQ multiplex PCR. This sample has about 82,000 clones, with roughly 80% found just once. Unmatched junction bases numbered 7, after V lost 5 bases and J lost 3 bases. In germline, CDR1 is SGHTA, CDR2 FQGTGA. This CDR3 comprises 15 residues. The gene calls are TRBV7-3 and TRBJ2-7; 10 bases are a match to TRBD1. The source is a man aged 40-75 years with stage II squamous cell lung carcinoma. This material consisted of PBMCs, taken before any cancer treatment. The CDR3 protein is CASSITGTGVYEQYF. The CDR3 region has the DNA TGTGCCAGCAGCATTACCGGGACAGGGGTCTACGAGCAGTACTTC.